This record looks at one TCR beta chain sequence and its context. Its binding antigen is unknown. Base qualities are not recorded, but no much larger clone differs from it by a single base. Library prep was done by 5' RACE. The sample was run on an Illumina HiSeq 2500. A second PCR of about 7 to 12 cycles was performed with a sample-barcoded 5' primer and a J-beta primer mix. Each TCR beta cDNA molecule received a unique molecular identifier from a template-switch 5' adaptor carrying 12 random nucleotides. Each sample yielded at least 2.5 million CDR3-containing paired-end reads. First-strand cDNA was synthesized from all RNA with the Mint cDNA synthesis kit, primed by a TRBC-specific oligonucleotide. Following uracil-DNA glycosylase treatment, a first 18-cycle PCR with universal primers M1SS and BC2_uni_R was performed on all cDNA. Regarding the original processing steps: Each sample was normalized by randomly selecting 1 million high-quality reads, each carrying a distinct molecular identifier. Instead of being binned into consensus sequences, reads with shared molecular identifiers were discarded. MiTCR, run with a Q25 quality threshold and the strictest error-elimination algorithm, handled CDR3 identification, clonotype clustering and error correction. A nonparametric unseen species model with Euler transformation was used to estimate lower-bound total TCR beta diversity. TCRdb reprocessed the public reads (quality trimming at Q25 with fastp, clone calling with MiXCR) and kept in-frame beta chains. Each entry is one CDR3 protein sequence, shown with its most common DNA and genes. TCRdb's processing, not the authors', yielded these V and J calls. Across this sample there are over 500,000 distinct CDR3 sequences, with about 27% seen only once. 3% to 4.5% of the sample goes to the ten largest clones.

Donors were under 40 systemically healthy Caucasian individuals from Russia aged roughly 6 to 100 years. Around 10 milliliters of peripheral blood were collected from each donor into EDTA-treated Vacutainer tubes. Ficoll-Paque density-gradient centrifugation was used to isolate PBMCs, with at least 6 million per sample. Trizol reagent was used to extract total RNA from the PBMCs, yielding at least 5.5 micrograms per sample. For every donor, flow cytometry on a PBMC aliquot measured the percentage of naive CD45RAhigh/CD27high T cells. The data were obtained in a study of blood T cells in healthy people across ages (dated by TCRdb to the mid-2010s). Looking at the study overall: In model experiments, roughly one uniquely barcoded TCR beta cDNA molecule per two T cells was captured by template switching. To track age-related changes in TCR beta repertoire diversity, the study relied on deep sequencing normalized with unique cDNA molecular identifiers. The study analyzed two additional independent replicas of 1 million unique cDNA reads from the same blood draw for two donors, one aged 18 to 29 and one aged 80 or older. Donors were grouped into four age groups: young (average roughly 17 years), middle-aged (39), aged (about 60) and long-lived (just over 80). Results the study describes overall, beyond this receptor: Conclusive comparison of naive and antigen-experienced compartments was prevented by the profiling of bulk unsorted PBMCs. There was a strong correlation between observed TCR beta diversity and the percentage of naive T cells measured by flow cytometry. Estimates of total diversity based on one million sequenced T cells were considered lower bounds and underestimates. Because donor CMV infection status was unknown, age-related changes in expanded clonotypes were potentially confounded. The long-lived group showed more naive CD4+ T cells, fewer expanded clones and increased TCR diversity than the aged group, suggesting age selection. As age increased, observed TCR beta diversity per million T cells dropped in a roughly linear way, and a significant reduction was already evident by age 40.

In the germline V gene, CDR1 corresponds to SGHVS and CDR2 to FNYEAQ. Counted from cysteine to phenylalanine, this CDR3 has 15 amino acids. The read is trimmed to its CDR3 DNA, 45 bases read in frame from base 1. The sample was also reused in another study, on T cells of mothers and their children. Per the second study: The donors were nine systemically healthy Caucasian individuals, made up of three mothers and their six children. cDNA synthesis used all of the extracted RNA, with around 1.5 ug of RNA in each 15 ul reaction. Sample barcodes and 2-4 random nucleotides were added via the M1S primer in the second PCR. Over 8 million TCR beta CDR3 reads were obtained for each mother, and around 2.7 million reads were obtained for each child. TCR recombination output is similarly shaped by thymic selection in related and unrelated pairs, with a minor effect exerted by inherited differences. Normalized repertoire overlap in related mother-child pairs was always slightly higher than in unrelated mother-child pairs, but the difference was never significant. Persistent microchimeric T cell clones were not detected, at a sensitivity of about 100 clones per million clonotypes. To look for features that set related mother-child pairs apart from unrelated individuals, the researchers ran deep NGS to compare the TCR beta repertoires of mothers and children. The mean age was about 38 +/- 4 years for the mothers and roughly 10 +/- 4 years for the children. After adapters were ligated using NEBNext reagents, the libraries underwent 100+100 nt paired-end sequencing on an Illumina HiSeq 2000. To avoid cross-contamination, the mother libraries and the child libraries were prepared a month apart and sequenced in separate runs. For each donor, between roughly 500,000 and 2,300,000 distinct TCR beta clonotypes were identified. Naive TCR beta clonotypes were estimated from low-frequency clonotypes matched to each donor's FACS-determined naive share, without sorting.

The specimen sequenced was blood. The rearrangement joined TRBV7-6 to TRBJ2-5; the D gene is perhaps TRBD2, on 5 matching bases. The DNA end is a closer match to TRBJ2-1, so the J assignment may be wrong. This sequence was found in a boy aged 2 to 10 in good health. The CDR3 protein sequence reads: CASSLVGGHRDEQFF. The nucleotide sequence reads TGTGCCAGCAGCTTAGTAGGCGGGCATAGGGATGAGCAGTTCTTC.